This T cell receptor (beta chain) came from a study of cytotoxic CD8 clonotypes in ibrutinib-treated CLL (dated by TCRdb to 2020 to 2023). About the investigation overall: The cohort had 11 relapsed/refractory and around 15 treatment-naive patients; 17 to 18 were IGHV unmutated. Partial responses were observed in some 24 patients and complete responses in 2; after a median follow-up of around 64 months, remission was maintained in 15 or so patients and progression was observed in approximately 12. Response samples were taken after a median of roughly eleven months on treatment, ranging from roughly 6 to 36 months. An average of about 260,000 productive templates and roughly 94,000 productive rearrangements was obtained per sample. Of the 70 to 100 people in the trial, about two dozen had longitudinal samples available. Cryopreserved peripheral blood mononuclear cells were collected before treatment, at response, and at either disease progression or sustained remission.

A MiSeq instrument was used for deep resolution sequencing, which targeted depths ranging from 1 in 1 million up to 1 in 200,000 T cells, with coverage averaging 10x for each clonotype. TCR beta libraries were generated with the immunoSEQ hsTCRB Kit. Processing in the source paper ran as follows. Data were analyzed with ImmunoSEQ Data Assistant and ImmunoSEQ Analyzer, with V, D and J genes assigned per IMGT definitions. Clonality, which ranges from 0 to 1, was calculated by subtracting the normalized Shannon entropy of productive rearrangement frequencies from one. Only overrepresented clonotypes making up at least 0.05% of the repertoire of each patient were included in the public clonotype analysis. Some 14 age-matched healthy donor repertoires from immuneACCESS served as clonality controls. This immuneACCESS table, as held by TCRdb, lists in-frame sequences with V and J called but not all clones. Of the missing ones, under half trace to an unresolved V gene in checked studies; the others have no known cause. D and trimming come from the DNA, and the V and J calls and clone size come from that table. The sample includes some 310,000 clones, with almost 80% observed a single time. Roughly 6.3% of the sample is in the top ten clones.

For TCR beta library preparation, about 2 micrograms of genomic DNA was extracted from cryopreserved PBMCs. Longitudinal blood samples from CLL patients on ibrutinib monotherapy were analyzed using high-throughput TCR beta sequencing. Patients were enrolled in a phase 2 open-label single-center ibrutinib monotherapy trial. This clone has just a few counts. The antigen it recognizes is unknown. Nothing much larger sits one base from this clone, and base qualities are not available. The germline V gene sets CDR1 to SNHLY and CDR2 to FYNNEI. From the cysteine up to the phenylalanine, the CDR3 has a length of 11 residues. Only CDR3 DNA is held: 33 bases, read in frame from base 1. V and J are truncated by 10 bases and 4 bases respectively, leaving an intervening sequence of 11 bases. The paper as a whole reports these results and caveats: Baseline clonality was found to be higher than that of age-matched healthy donors and was strongly correlated with circulating CD8+ T-cell counts. At ibrutinib response clonality went up, during sustained remission it held steady, and at progression it dropped back toward baseline. Lymph node repertoires were not examined, and the timing of sampling was not matched between patients in sustained remission and those whose disease progressed. Public clonotypes were rare and either shrank or stayed stable during treatment, and the rise in clonality at ibrutinib response reflected expansion of private clonotypes.

The receptor was isolated from a human donor with chronic lymphocytic leukemia. The chain couples TRBV2 to TRBJ2-7, with the D gene too uncertain to name. The specimen comprised PBMCs, sampled before ibrutinib treatment. The CDR3 corresponds to CATRSKYEQYF. The sequenced DNA: TGTGCCACCCGGTCCAAGTACGAGCAGTACTTC.